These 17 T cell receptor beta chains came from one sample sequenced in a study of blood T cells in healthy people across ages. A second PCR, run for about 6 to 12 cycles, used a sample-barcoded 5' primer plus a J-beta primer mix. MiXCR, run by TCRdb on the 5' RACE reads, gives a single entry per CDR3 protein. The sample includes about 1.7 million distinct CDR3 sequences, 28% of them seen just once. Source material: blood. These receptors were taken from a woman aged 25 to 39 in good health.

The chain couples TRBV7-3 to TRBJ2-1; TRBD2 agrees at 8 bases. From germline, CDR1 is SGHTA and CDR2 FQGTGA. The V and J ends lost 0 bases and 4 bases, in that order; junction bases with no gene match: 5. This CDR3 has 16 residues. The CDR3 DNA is TGTGCCAGCAGCTTAACGCGCGGCGGGGGGTACAATGAGCAGTTCTTC. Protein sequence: CASSLTRGGGYNEQFF.

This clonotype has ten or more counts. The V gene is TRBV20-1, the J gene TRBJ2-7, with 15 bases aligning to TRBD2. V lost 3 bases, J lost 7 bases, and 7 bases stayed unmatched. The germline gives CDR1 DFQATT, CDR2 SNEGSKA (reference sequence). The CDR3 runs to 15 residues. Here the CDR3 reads CSARGTSGRPWEQYF. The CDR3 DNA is TGCAGTGCTAGGGGGACTAGCGGGAGGCCGTGGGAGCAGTACTTC.

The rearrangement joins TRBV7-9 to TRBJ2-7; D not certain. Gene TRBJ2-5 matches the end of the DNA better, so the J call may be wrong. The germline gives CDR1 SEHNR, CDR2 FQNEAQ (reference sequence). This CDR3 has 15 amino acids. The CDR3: CASSLVGSPEETQYF. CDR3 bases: TGTGCCAGCAGCTTAGTGGGGTCACCCGAAGAGACCCAGTACTTC.

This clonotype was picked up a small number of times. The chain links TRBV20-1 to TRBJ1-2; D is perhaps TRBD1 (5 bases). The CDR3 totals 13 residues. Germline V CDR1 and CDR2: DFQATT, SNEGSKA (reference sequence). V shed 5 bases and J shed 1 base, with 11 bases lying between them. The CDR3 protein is CSALGPNNYGYTF. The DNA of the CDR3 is TGCAGTGCTCTGGGACCGAATAACTATGGCTACACCTTC.

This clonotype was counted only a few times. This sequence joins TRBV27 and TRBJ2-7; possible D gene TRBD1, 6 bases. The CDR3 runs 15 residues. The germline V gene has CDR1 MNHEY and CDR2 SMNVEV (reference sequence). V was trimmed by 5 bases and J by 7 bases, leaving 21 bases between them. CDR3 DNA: TGTGCCAGCAGTCCCATTGGACAGCTAACGGGAGAGCAGTACTTC. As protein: CASSPIGQLTGEQYF.

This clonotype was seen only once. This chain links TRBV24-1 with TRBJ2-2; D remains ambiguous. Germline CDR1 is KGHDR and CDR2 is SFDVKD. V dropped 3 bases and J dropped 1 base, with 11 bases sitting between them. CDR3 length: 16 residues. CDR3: CATSDPSAGNTGELFF. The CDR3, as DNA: TGTGCCACCAGTGATCCCTCTGCCGGGAACACCGGGGAGCTGTTTTTT.

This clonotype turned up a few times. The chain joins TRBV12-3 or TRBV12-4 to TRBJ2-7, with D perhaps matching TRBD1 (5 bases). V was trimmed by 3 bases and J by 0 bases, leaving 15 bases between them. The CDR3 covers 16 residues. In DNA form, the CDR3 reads TGTGCCAGCAGTTTCGGTGGGGCAGGACGCTCCTACGAGCAGTACTTC. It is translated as CASSFGGAGRSYEQYF.

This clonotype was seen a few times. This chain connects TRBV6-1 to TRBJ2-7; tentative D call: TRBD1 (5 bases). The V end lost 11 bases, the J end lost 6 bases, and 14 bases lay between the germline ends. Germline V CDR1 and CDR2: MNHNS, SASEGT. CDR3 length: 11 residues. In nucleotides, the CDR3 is TGTGCCTCCAAAACAGGTTCCGAGCAGTACTTC. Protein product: CASKTGSEQYF.

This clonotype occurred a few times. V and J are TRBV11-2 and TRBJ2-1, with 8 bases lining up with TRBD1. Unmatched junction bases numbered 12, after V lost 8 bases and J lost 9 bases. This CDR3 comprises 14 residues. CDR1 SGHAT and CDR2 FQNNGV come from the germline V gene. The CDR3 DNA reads TGTGCCAGCGAAGTCCGGGACAGGCTTCTTGAGCAGTTCTTC. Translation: CASEVRDRLLEQFF.

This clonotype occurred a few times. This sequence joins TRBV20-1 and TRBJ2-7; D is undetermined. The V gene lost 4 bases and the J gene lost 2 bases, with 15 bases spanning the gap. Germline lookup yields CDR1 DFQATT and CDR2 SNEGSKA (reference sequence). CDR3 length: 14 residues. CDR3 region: CSATRSAPPYEQYF. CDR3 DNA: TGCAGTGCTACCCGGAGCGCACCTCCCTACGAGCAGTACTTC.

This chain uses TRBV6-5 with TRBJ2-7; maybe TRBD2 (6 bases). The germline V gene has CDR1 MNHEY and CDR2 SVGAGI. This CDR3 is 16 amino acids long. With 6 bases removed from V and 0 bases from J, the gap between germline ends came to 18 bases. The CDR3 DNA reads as TGTGCCAGCAGCCCAGAGATTAGCGGAGGCTCCTACGAGCAGTACTTC. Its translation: CASSPEISGGSYEQYF.

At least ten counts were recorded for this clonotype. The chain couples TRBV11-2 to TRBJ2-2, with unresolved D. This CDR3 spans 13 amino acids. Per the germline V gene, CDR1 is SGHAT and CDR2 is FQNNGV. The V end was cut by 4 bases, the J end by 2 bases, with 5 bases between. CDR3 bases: TGTGCCAGCAGCTCCACAAACACCGGGGAGCTGTTTTTT. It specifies CASSSTNTGELFF.

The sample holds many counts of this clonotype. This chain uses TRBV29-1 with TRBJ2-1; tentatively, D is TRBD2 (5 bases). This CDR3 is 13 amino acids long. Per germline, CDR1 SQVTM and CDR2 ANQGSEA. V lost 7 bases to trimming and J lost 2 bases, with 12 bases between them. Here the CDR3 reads CSGSGNTYNEQFF. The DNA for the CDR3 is TGCAGCGGCAGCGGTAATACCTACAATGAGCAGTTCTTC.

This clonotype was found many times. CDR3 nucleotides: TGTGCCAGCAGCCAAGCTGACCAACCGTATGGCTACACCTTC. Translating gives CASSQADQPYGYTF. This chain connects TRBV14 to TRBJ1-2; D is unresolved. V lost 1 base and J 5 bases, leaving 11 bases between the germline ends. The CDR3 is 14 amino acids. The germline gives CDR1 SGHDN, CDR2 FVKESK. Full variable domain (rest looked up from reference TRBV14 and TRBJ1-2): EAGVTQFPSHSVIEKGQTVTLRCDPISGHDNLYWYRRVMGKEIKFLLHFVKESKQDESGMPNNRFLAERTGGTYSTLKVQPAELEDSGVYFCASSQADQPYGYTFGSGTRLTVV.

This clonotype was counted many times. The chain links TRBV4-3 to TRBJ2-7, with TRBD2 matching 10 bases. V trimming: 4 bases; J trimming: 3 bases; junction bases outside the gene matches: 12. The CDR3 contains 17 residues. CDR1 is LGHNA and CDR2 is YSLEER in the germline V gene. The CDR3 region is CASSPYPTLAGIYEQYF. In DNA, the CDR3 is TGCGCCAGCAGCCCGTACCCCACACTAGCGGGAATCTACGAGCAGTACTTC.

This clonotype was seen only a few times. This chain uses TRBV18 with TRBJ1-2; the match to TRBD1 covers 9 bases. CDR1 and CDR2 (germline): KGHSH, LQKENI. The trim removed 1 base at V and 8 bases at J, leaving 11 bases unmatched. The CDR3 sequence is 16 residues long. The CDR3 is CASSPHRAGQGSGYTF. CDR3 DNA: TGTGCCAGCTCACCACATAGAGCGGGACAGGGTTCCGGCTACACCTTC.

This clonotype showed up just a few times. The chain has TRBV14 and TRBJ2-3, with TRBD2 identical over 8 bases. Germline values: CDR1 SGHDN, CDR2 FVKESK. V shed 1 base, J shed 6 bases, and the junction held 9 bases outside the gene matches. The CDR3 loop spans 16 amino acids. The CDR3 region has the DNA TGTGCCAGCAGCCAAGTAGTTGGTAGCGGGGCTGATACGCAGTATTTT. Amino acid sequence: CASSQVVGSGADTQYF. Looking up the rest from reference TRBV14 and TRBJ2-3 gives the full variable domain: EAGVTQFPSHSVIEKGQTVTLRCDPISGHDNLYWYRRVMGKEIKFLLHFVKESKQDESGMPNNRFLAERTGGTYSTLKVQPAELEDSGVYFCASSQVVGSGADTQYFGPGTRLTVL.